This T cell receptor beta chain stems from a study of cytomegalovirus exposure and HLA in healthy donors. Whole-study context: The study's early data release held 80 million to 95 million unique TCRs from HLA-typed donors. Findings and caveats of the study: Later analysis suggested links between common viral pathogens and several top significant clusters. Upon later analysis, HLA-associated TCR beta chains proved more clonally expanded than other, equally common chains.

V was clipped by 2 bases and J by 10 bases, with 9 bases between them. The CDR3 runs to 12 residues. Per germline, CDR1 WNHNN and CDR2 SYGVQD (reference sequence). The PCR made use of 60 Vbeta and 13 Jbeta primers. Only in-frame clones appear in the TCRdb table, and some are missing; sequencing was by immunoSEQ multiplex PCR. Of around 100,000 clones listed, about 59% are singletons. As for this clone: The antigen is undetermined.

This clonotype originated in a man aged 25-40 years in good health and CMV-seropositive. The chain carries TRBV10-1 and TRBJ2-1, with D maybe TRBD2 (5 bases). The sample consisted of PBMCs. CDR3 sequence reads: CASSEDQREQFF. The CDR3 coding sequence is TGCGCCAGCAGTGAGGATCAGCGGGAGCAGTTCTTC.